The 20 T cell receptor beta chains below were found in one sample sequenced in a study of T cell repertoires in cytomegalovirus infection. Via MiXCR, TCRdb re-called the reads, giving one row per CDR3 protein. Found here are 750,000 to 950,000 distinct CDR3 sequences, around 29% of them singletons; the top ten hold about an eighth. These TCRs' antigens remain unknown. This sample comprised cultured CD8+ T cells from PBMCs, obtained from culture after CMV antigen stimulation. The receptor source for this set is a human donor in good health (CMV status not recorded). Some clones in this sample may be carry-over from other donors' samples.

This chain joins TRBV20-1 and TRBJ1-2, with D maybe TRBD1 (5 bases). The CDR3 contains 13 residues. CDR1 DFQATT and CDR2 SNEGSKA come from the germline V gene (reference sequence). Between the trimmed V and J ends, which lost 1 base and 3 bases, there was a span of 9 bases. This CDR3 is CSARAGGDYGYTF. The CDR3 DNA reads TGCAGTGCTAGAGCGGGGGGAGACTATGGCTACACCTTC.

The chain combines TRBV14 with TRBJ1-6, with 8 bases lining up with TRBD1. Trimming cost V 4 bases and J 10 bases; bases outside gene matches: 6. CDR3 length: 14 amino acids. The germline gives CDR1 SGHDN, CDR2 FVKESK. CDR3 residues: CASSRDRNRSPLHF. The CDR3, as DNA: TGTGCCAGCAGCCGGGACAGGAATCGATCACCCCTCCACTTT.

This clonotype was seen ten or more times. The J gene is TRBJ2-5, the V gene TRBV7-8; D is unclear. The CDR3 spans 14 residues. In germline, CDR1 is SGHVS, CDR2 FQNEAQ. V lost 0 bases to trimming and J lost 0 bases, with 5 bases between them. The CDR3 DNA reads TGTGCCAGCAGCTTAGCGGGGTACCAAGAGACCCAGTACTTC. The encoded protein is CASSLAGYQETQYF.

About this clonotype itself: This may be a read error: a much more frequent sequence differs by one nucleotide. The V and J genes are TRBV29-1 and TRBJ1-1; a possible D gene is TRBD1 (5 bases). Trimming took off 3 bases at V and 6 bases at J, with 14 bases between the two ends. Per germline, CDR1 SQVTM and CDR2 ANQGSEA. The CDR3 length is 13 residues. The CDR3 DNA is TGCAGCGTTGAGACAGTGTCACTTTCTGAAGCTTTCTTT. Residues: CSVETVSLSEAFF.

The chain links TRBV20-1 to TRBJ2-7; 7 nucleotides agree with TRBD1. The germline gives CDR1 DFQATT, CDR2 SNEGSKA (reference sequence). This CDR3 has 17 amino acids. The trim removed 0 bases at V and 2 bases at J, leaving 13 bases unmatched. CDR3 coding DNA: TGCAGTGCTAGAGATTTGGTCAAGGGACAGCCAACCTACGAGCAGTACTTC. It is translated as CSARDLVKGQPTYEQYF.

In regard to this clonotype: At one end the junction does not follow the germline gene, possibly because of a read error. The chain couples TRBV11-2 to TRBJ2-1; 7 bases match TRBD1. Germline CDR1 SGHAT, CDR2 FQNNGV. This CDR3 region has 17 residues. In DNA form, the CDR3 reads TGTGTCAGCAGCTTCATTACAGGGGCCCTTACCTACAATGAGCAGTTCTTC. This translates into CVSSFITGALTYNEQFF. The full variable domain, completed using reference TRBV11-2 and TRBJ2-1, is EAGVAQSPRYKIIEKRQSVAFWCNPISGHATLYWYQQILGQGPKLLIQFQNNGVVDDSQLPKDRFSAERLKGVDSTLKIQPAKLEDSAVYLCVSSFITGALTYNEQFFGPGTRLTVL.

This sequence joins TRBV27 and TRBJ1-1; D not resolved. The CDR3 consists of 14 residues. Germline assignment: CDR1 MNHEY and CDR2 SMNVEV (reference sequence). The germline V and J ends were trimmed by 6 bases and 4 bases, with 15 bases remaining between them. This chain's CDR3 is CASSSDNWGTEAFF. DNA for the CDR3: TGTGCCAGCAGCTCAGATAACTGGGGCACTGAAGCTTTCTTT.

This clonotype was counted at least ten times. The rearrangement uses TRBV7-6 and TRBJ2-1; TRBD2 matches at 10 bases. The CDR3 length is 18 residues. Unmatched junction bases numbered 9, after V lost 1 base and J lost 3 bases. Per germline, CDR1 SGHVS and CDR2 FNYEAQ. CDR3 nucleotides: TGTGCCAGCAGCTTAGGCCTTGGTGGACTAGCGGACTACAATGAGCAGTTCTTC. It codes for CASSLGLGGLADYNEQFF.

This sequence joins TRBV19 and TRBJ1-4, with unresolved D. V was cut by 7 bases and J by 6 bases, with 21 bases left in between. CDR3 length: 16 amino acids. Per the germline V gene, CDR1 is LNHDA and CDR2 is SQIVND (reference sequence). CDR3 loop: CASKVRGGLDYEKLFF. The CDR3 region has the DNA TGTGCCAGTAAGGTGCGAGGCGGTCTCGATTATGAAAAACTGTTTTTT.

The rearrangement joins TRBV5-1 to TRBJ2-1, with 8 positions matching TRBD2. The CDR3 runs to 17 residues. The germline V gene has CDR1 SGHRS and CDR2 YFSETQ. The J segment lost 0 bases and the V segment lost 0 bases, leaving 5 bases of the junction unmatched. CDR3 DNA sequence: TGCGCCAGCAGCTTGGCCGGACTAGCCATCTCCTACAATGAGCAGTTCTTC. This codes for CASSLAGLAISYNEQFF.

This clonotype appeared once. The V and J genes are TRBV28 and TRBJ1-1; TRBD1 matches 8 bases. Germline assignment: CDR1 MDHEN and CDR2 SYDVKM. V shed 3 bases, J shed 1 base, and the junction held 10 bases outside the gene matches. This CDR3 is built from 17 residues. CDR3 residues: CASSFPGGGSGNTEAFF. In nucleotides, the CDR3 is TGTGCCAGCAGTTTCCCAGGGGGCGGTTCGGGGAACACTGAAGCTTTCTTT.

This clonotype appeared a few times. This rearrangement joins TRBV4-3 to TRBJ1-2; 7 bases match TRBD1. Germline V gene data show CDR1 as LGHNA and CDR2 as YSLEER. V gave up 5 bases and J gave up 4 bases; unmatched junction bases: 10. The CDR3 runs to 15 residues. The CDR3 loop is CASSELAGQFYGYTF. For the CDR3, the DNA is TGCGCCAGCAGCGAACTAGCGGGACAGTTCTATGGCTACACCTTC.

V usage is TRBV28 and J usage is TRBJ2-7; D might be TRBD1 or TRBD2, each matching 5 bases. V lost 2 bases, J lost 7 bases, and 9 bases lay in between. CDR1 is MDHEN and CDR2 is SYDVKM in the germline V gene. The CDR3 consists of 12 residues. CDR3 nucleotides: TGTGCCAGCAGTTTAAAGAGGGGAGAGCAGTACGTC. Translating it yields CASSLKRGEQYV.

Many counts were recorded for this clonotype. The chain joins TRBV7-6 to TRBJ1-3; no clear D. Germline loops: CDR1 SGHVS, CDR2 FNYEAQ. The germline V and J ends were trimmed by 3 bases and 0 bases, with 18 bases remaining between them. CDR3 length: 18 residues. The chain's CDR3 is CASSFSTTLMSSGNTIYF. CDR3 nucleotide sequence: TGTGCCAGCAGCTTTTCGACGACACTGATGAGCTCTGGAAACACCATATATTTT.

The chain combines TRBV7-9 with TRBJ2-2, with no clear D. Germline V gene lookup returns CDR1 SEHNR and CDR2 FQNEAQ (reference sequence). This CDR3 region has 14 residues. The V end was cut by 1 base, the J end by 6 bases, with 9 bases between. CDR3 in amino acids: CASSLVSRSGELFF. DNA of the CDR3: TGTGCCAGCAGCTTAGTGTCCAGGTCCGGGGAGCTGTTTTTT.

The sample holds many counts of this clonotype. V and J are TRBV12-3 or TRBV12-4 and TRBJ1-5; unclear D gene. V lost 5 bases and J lost 5, with 16 bases in between. The CDR3 has 15 residues. DNA of the CDR3: TGTGCCAGCAGTGGTTGGGAGGTTCCGGATCAGCCCCAGCATTTT. This encodes CASSGWEVPDQPQHF.

This clonotype was seen only a few times. The chain recombines TRBV4-1 with TRBJ2-1; D is ambiguous. CDR1 and CDR2 (germline): MGHRA, YSYEKL. This CDR3 is built from 13 residues. Trimming left V 1 base short and J 6 bases short, with 7 bases between. The DNA of the CDR3 is TGCGCCAGCAGCCAAGTGGCAGGCAATGAGCAGTTCTTC. Encoded protein: CASSQVAGNEQFF.

This clonotype occurred a few times. The V and J genes are TRBV4-1 and TRBJ2-5, with TRBD1 matching 9 bases. Germline-derived CDR1 and CDR2 are MGHRA and YSYEKL. The CDR3 consists of 16 residues. The V gene end was trimmed by 0 bases and the J gene end by 2 bases; junction bases not matched to a gene: 4. Written as DNA, the CDR3 is TGCGCCAGCAGCCAAGATGAGGGGACAGGGCAAGAGACCCAGTACTTC. Protein: CASSQDEGTGQETQYF.

V gene TRBV15 combines with J gene TRBJ2-7; 8 bases fit TRBD1. The CDR3 has 15 residues. CDR1 and CDR2 from the germline V gene are LNHNV and YYDKDF (reference sequence). The V segment lost 1 base and the J segment 6 bases; nucleotides outside the gene matches: 8. CDR3 DNA: TGTGCCACCAGCAGAGGCAGGGGGCTGGATAGCGAGCAGTACTTC. Protein: CATSRGRGLDSEQYF.

This clonotype was detected ten times or more. This sequence joins TRBV7-9 and TRBJ1-1; D not resolved. This CDR3 spans 13 amino acids. The V gene lost 2 bases and the J gene lost 1 base, with 5 bases spanning the gap. CDR1 and CDR2 (germline): SEHNR, FQNEAQ (reference sequence). CDR3 in amino acids: CASSLLQNTEAFF. The CDR3 DNA follows: TGTGCCAGCAGCTTACTGCAGAACACTGAAGCTTTCTTT.